This T cell receptor (beta chain) was observed in a study of early T cells in non-severe SARS-CoV-2 infection. About the research overall: Unsorted whole blood bulk RNA was sequenced, with unpaired chains. Study-level points and caveats: Clonotype matching in VDJdb favored anti-spike CD8 responses and did not capture private and CD4 specificities.

Germline loops: CDR1 SGHVS, CDR2 FNYEAQ. V lost 5 bases, J lost 2 bases, and 19 bases lay in between. CDR3 length: 16 amino acids. This clonotype was counted between two and nine times. Its antigen is still unknown. Attachment of unique molecular identifiers was made to individual cDNA molecules. Via MiXCR, TCRdb re-called the 5' RACE reads, giving one row per CDR3 protein. In the table there are fewer than 130,000 distinct CDR3 sequences, approximately 12% of which are singletons. The sequenced sample was whole blood, obtained at baseline. The receptor comes from an adult who was a healthcare worker with PCR-confirmed SARS-CoV-2 infection or an uninfected control (not recorded which). The chain recombines TRBV7-6 with TRBJ2-7; the D call may be TRBD1 or TRBD2 (6 bases each). CDR3: CASSPRNAGQTYEQYF. The CDR3 DNA reads TGTGCCAGCAGCCCCCGCAACGCGGGACAAACCTACGAGCAGTACTTC. The whole variable domain, remainder taken from reference TRBV7-6 and TRBJ2-7, is GAGVSQSPRYKVTKRGQDVALRCDPISGHVSLYWYRQALGQGPEFLTYFNYEAQQDKSGLPNDRFSAERPEGSISTLTIQRTEQRDSAMYRCASSPRNAGQTYEQYFGPGTRLTVT.